This TCR beta chain was sequenced in a study of beta chain features in type 1 diabetes listed by TCRdb under 2018. Regarding the research as a whole: Mean age, gender distribution, total cell number and subset yield did not differ between patients and healthy donors. Regulatory and stem cell-like memory subsets were isolated from only 8 patients and roughly 8 healthy donors, whereas naive and central memory subsets came from all 28 donors. A total of approximately 110,000,000 sorted cells were examined across all samples, and a strong correlation was observed between cell number per subset and RNA yield. The study compared TCRB repertoires of sorted circulating CD4+ T cell subsets between recently diagnosed type 1 diabetes patients and matched healthy donors. On the study overall, not on this receptor specifically: Patients with type 1 diabetes made fewer insertions and deleted more nucleotides at VDJ recombination sites, implying thymic rearrangement abnormalities. Because cDNA was sequenced instead of genomic DNA, activated cells with high expression could be over-represented, although the groups did not differ in activation or CD3 levels. Naive, central memory and regulatory TCRB repertoires appeared to be more similar among patients than among healthy donors. PCR may preferentially amplify shorter templates, but because patient and control samples were amplified and corrected together, any resulting skew would affect both groups equally. Only small numbers of individuals were included in the HLA sub-analyses, which left unresolved whether HLA type had any influence on TCRB rearrangement. Type 1 diabetes patients showed a moderate but significant shortening of TCRB CDR3 length in all four CD4+ subsets.

A single peripheral blood draw of around 120 mL on average was collected from each donor into heparinised tubes. Naive, central memory, regulatory and stem cell-like memory CD4+ T cells were sorted on a BD FACSAria II using a panel including CD45RO, CCR7, CD25, CD127, CD95 and CD27. A purity above 95% was achieved for all sorted populations. PBMCs were isolated immediately by Lymphoprep density gradient centrifugation and stained directly without culture. To minimize batch effects, samples were stained and sorted in pairs, one healthy donor with one patient per experiment. According to the germline V gene, CDR1 reads ENHRY and CDR2 reads SYGVKD. Germline trimming: 6 bases from V, 1 base from J; junction bases outside gene matches: 4. Inclusive of the bounding cysteine and phenylalanine, the CDR3 is 14 residues long. Only the CDR3 DNA stays, 42 bases, in frame from base 1. Regarding this clone: Its cognate antigen has yet to be identified. No base quality information exists; no much larger clone differs at one position.

The High Capacity cDNA Reverse Transcription Kit was used to reverse transcribe all of the isolated RNA, meaning that expressed TCRB transcripts were what got sequenced. Naive, central memory and regulatory T cell samples underwent deep immunoSEQ sequencing, averaging roughly 3.5 million total reads per sample. After sorted cells were lysed in RLT buffer, RNA was extracted with DNase-treated RNeasy Micro or Mini kits, with the choice depending on cell number. Each cell subset was processed on its own to prevent cross-contamination, while patient and healthy donor samples were processed together. Using the immunoSEQ multiplex PCR, TCRB sequences were amplified from cDNA into 87-bp fragments spanning the CDR3 region. The amplicons were sequenced using the Illumina HiSeq platform. In the authors' own workflow: PCR bias was corrected computationally using synthetic template baselines, and reads within Hamming distance 2 were collapsed, with unmergeable singletons discarded. Reads were aligned to IMGT to assign V, D and J genes, CDR3 length, and insertions or deletions at six rearrangement sites. Within each subset, clonotype counts were normalized to sorted cell number, after which true diversity and Gini coefficients were computed with the tcR R package. The overlap coefficient, calculated on TCRB nucleotide sequences, was used to quantify repertoire sharing. Out-of-frame TCRB sequences from naive cells were analyzed to stand in for the pre-selection repertoire. TCRdb carries this immuneACCESS record with in-frame sequences only. Its versions omit some clonotypes, under half of them owing to an unresolved V gene in the studies checked, with the rest unexplained. V, J and clone size reflect that table, while D and trimming were determined from the DNA. For this sample the table gives 250,000 to 350,000 clones, of which approximately 16% were detected only once. The ten largest clones represent less than 0.02% of the sample.

The V gene is TRBV10-3 and the J gene is TRBJ2-5; TRBD1 matches 8 bases in the middle. The sample taken for sequencing was naive CD4+ T cells from blood. According to the study, the label for this sample's cell subset or site signals: true naive CD4+ T cells. The TCR sequence derives from a man in his late teens or twenties with type 1 diabetes. The sequenced DNA is TGTGCCATCAGATCGGGACAGGCCCAAGAGACCCAGTACTTC. The encoded protein is CAIRSGQAQETQYF.